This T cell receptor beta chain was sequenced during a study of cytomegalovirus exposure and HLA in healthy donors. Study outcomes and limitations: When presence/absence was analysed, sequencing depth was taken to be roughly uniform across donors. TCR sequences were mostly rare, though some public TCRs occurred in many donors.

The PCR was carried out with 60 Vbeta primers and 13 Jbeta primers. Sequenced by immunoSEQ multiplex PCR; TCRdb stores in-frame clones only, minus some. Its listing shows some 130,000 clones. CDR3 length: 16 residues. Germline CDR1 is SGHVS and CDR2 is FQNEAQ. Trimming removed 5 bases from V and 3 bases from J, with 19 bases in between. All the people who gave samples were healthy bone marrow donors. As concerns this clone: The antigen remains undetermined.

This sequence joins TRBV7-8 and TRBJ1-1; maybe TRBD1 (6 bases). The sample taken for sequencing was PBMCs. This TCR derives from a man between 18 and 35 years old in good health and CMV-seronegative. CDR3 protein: CASSPGVISLDTEAFF. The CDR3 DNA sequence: TGTGCCAGCAGCCCAGGGGTCATAAGTTTGGACACTGAAGCTTTCTTT.